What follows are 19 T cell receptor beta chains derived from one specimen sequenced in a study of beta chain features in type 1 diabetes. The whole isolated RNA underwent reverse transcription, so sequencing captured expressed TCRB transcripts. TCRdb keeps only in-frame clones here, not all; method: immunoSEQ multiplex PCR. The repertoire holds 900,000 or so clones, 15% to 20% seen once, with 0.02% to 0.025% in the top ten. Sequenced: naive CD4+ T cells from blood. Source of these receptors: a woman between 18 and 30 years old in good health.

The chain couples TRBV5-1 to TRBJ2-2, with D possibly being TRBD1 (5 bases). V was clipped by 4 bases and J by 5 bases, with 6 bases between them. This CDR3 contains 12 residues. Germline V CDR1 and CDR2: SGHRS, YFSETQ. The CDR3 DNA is TGCGCCAGCAGCCAGGGTACCGGGGAGCTGTTTTTT. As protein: CASSQGTGELFF.

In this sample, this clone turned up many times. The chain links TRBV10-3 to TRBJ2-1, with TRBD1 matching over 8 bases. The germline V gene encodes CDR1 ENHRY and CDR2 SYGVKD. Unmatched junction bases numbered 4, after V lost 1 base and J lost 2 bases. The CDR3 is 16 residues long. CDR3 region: CAISEFTQGAYNEQFF. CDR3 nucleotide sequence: TGTGCCATCAGTGAGTTTACACAGGGGGCCTACAATGAGCAGTTCTTC.

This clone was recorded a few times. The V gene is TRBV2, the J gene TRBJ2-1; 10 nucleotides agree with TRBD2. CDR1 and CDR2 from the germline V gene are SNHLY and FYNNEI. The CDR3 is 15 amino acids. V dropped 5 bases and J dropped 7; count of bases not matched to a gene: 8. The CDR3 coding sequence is TGTGCCAGCAGTCATGAAGCGGGAGGGCAGAATGAGCAGTTCTTC. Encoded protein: CASSHEAGGQNEQFF.

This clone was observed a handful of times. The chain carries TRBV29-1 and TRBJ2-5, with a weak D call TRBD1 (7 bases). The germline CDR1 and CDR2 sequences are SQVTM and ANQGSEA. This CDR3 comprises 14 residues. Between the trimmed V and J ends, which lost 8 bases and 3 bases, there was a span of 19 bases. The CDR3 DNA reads TGCAGCTCCAGGGGGGCCCTTCAAAAAGAGACCCAGTACTTC. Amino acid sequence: CSSRGALQKETQYF.

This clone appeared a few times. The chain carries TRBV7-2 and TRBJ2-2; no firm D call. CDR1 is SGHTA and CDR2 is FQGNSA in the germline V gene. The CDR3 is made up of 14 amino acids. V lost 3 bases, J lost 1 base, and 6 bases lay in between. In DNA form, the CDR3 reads TGTGCCAGCAGCTTCGGAAGGAACACCGGGGAGCTGTTTTTT. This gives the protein CASSFGRNTGELFF.

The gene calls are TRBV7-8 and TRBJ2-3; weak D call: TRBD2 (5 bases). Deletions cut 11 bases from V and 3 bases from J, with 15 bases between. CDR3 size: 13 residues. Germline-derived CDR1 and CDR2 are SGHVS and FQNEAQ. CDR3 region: CAGGGIGTDTQYF. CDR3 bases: TGTGCCGGTGGAGGTATTGGTACAGATACGCAGTATTTT.

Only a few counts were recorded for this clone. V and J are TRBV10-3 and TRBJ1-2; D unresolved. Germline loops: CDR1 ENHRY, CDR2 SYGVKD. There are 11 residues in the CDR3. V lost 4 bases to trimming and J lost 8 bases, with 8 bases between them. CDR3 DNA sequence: TGTGCCATCAGTGGTGCGGGAGGCTACACCTTC. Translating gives CAISGAGGYTF.

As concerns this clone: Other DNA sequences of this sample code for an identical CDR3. CDR3 sequence: CASSLRGGELFF. In nucleotides, the CDR3 is TGCGCCAGCAGCCTGCGGGGCGGGGAGCTGTTTTTT. The chain uses TRBV5-1 and TRBJ2-2, with D possibly TRBD2 on 6 matching bases. The CDR3 contains 12 residues. From germline, CDR1 is SGHRS and CDR2 YFSETQ. V lost 4 bases and J 7 bases, leaving 8 bases between the germline ends.

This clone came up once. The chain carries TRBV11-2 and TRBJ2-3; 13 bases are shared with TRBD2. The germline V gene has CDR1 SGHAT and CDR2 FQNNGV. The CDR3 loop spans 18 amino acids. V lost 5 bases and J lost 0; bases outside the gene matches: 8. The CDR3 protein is CASSPRLAGGASTDTQYF. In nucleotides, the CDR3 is TGTGCCAGCAGCCCTAGACTAGCGGGGGGCGCAAGCACAGATACGCAGTATTTT.

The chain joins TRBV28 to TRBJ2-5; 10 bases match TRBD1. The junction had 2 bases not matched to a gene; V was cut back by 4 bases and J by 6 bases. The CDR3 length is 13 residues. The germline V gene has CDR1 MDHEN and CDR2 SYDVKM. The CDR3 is CASSSGQGKTQYF. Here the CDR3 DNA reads TGTGCCAGCAGTTCGGGACAGGGGAAGACCCAGTACTTC.

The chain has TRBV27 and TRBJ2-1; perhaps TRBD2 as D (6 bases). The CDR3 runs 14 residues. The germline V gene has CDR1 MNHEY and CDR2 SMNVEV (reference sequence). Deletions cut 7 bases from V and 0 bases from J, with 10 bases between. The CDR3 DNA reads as TGTGCCAGCAAGAGCGGGTACTCCTACAATGAGCAGTTCTTC. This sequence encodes CASKSGYSYNEQFF.

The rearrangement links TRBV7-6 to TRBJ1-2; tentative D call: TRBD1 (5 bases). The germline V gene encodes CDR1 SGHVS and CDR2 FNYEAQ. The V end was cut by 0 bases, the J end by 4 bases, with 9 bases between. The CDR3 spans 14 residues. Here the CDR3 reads CASSLAQGAYGYTF. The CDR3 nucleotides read TGTGCCAGCAGCTTAGCGCAGGGAGCCTATGGCTACACCTTC.

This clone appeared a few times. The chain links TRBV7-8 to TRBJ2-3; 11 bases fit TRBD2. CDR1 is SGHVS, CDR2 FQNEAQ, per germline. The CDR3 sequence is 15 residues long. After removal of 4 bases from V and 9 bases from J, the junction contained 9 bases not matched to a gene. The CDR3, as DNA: TGTGCCAGCAGCTATGATAGCGGGAGGGAGGGCACGCAGTATTTT. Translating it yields CASSYDSGREGTQYF. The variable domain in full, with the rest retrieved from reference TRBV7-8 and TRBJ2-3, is GAGVSQSPRYKVAKRGQDVALRCDPISGHVSLFWYQQALGQGPEFLTYFQNEAQLDKSGLPSDRFFAERPEGSVSTLKIQRTQQEDSAVYLCASSYDSGREGTQYFGPGTRLTVL.

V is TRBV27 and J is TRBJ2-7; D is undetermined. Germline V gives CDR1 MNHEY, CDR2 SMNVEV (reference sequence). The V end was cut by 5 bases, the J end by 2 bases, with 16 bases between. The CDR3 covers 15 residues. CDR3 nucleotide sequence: TGTGCCAGCAGTCCCGTTTTAGGTGGAACCTACGAGCAGTACTTC. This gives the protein CASSPVLGGTYEQYF.

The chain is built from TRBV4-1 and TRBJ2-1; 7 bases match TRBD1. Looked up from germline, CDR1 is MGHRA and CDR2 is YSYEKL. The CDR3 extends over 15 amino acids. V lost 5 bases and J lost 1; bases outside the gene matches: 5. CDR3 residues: CASSSGTASYNEQFF. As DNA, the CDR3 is TGCGCCAGCAGCTCCGGGACAGCATCCTACAATGAGCAGTTCTTC.

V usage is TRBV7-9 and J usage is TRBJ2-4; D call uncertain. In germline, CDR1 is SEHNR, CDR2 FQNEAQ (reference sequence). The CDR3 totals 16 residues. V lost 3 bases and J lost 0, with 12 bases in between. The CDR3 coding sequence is TGTGCCAGCAGCTTGAATCGAGGCCTAGCCAAAAACATTCAGTACTTC. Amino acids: CASSLNRGLAKNIQYF. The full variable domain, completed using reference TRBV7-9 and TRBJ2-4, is DTGVSQNPRHKITKRGQNVTFRCDPISEHNRLYWYRQTLGQGPEFLTYFQNEAQLEKSRLLSDRFSAERPKGSFSTLEIQRTEQGDSAMYLCASSLNRGLAKNIQYFGAGTRLSVL.

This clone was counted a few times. The CDR3: CASSLFQISPGANVLTF. In DNA, the CDR3 is TGTGCCAGCAGCTTGTTTCAGATTTCCCCTGGGGCCAACGTCCTGACTTTC. V usage is TRBV5-4 and J usage is TRBJ2-6; D unclear. CDR1 is SGHNT and CDR2 is YYREEE in the germline V gene (reference sequence). This CDR3 has 17 residues. V shed 1 base and J shed 2 bases, with 13 bases lying between them.

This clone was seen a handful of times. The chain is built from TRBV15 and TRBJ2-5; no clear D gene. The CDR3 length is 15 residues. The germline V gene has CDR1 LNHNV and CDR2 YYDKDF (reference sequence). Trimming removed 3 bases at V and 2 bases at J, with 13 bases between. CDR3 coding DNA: TGTGCCACCAGCAGGGGTACCCAGCTTCAAGAGACCCAGTACTTC. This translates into CATSRGTQLQETQYF.

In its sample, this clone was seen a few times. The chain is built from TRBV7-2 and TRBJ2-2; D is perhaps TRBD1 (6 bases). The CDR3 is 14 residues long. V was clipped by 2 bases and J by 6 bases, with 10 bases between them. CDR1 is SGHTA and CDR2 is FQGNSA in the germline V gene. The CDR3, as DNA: TGTGCCAGCAGCTTATTTGAGGGGGCCGGGGAGCTGTTTTTT. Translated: CASSLFEGAGELFF.